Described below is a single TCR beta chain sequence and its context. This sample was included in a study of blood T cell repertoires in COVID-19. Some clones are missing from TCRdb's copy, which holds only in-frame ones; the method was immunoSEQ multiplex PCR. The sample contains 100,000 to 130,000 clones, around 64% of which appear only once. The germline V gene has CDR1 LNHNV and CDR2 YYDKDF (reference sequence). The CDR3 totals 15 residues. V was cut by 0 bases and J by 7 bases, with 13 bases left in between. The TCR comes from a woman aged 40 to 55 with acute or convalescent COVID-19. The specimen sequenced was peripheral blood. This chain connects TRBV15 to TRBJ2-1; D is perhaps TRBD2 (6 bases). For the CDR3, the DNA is TGTGCCACCAGCAGAGATCCCGCGGGGATGAATGAGCAGTTCTTC. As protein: CATSRDPAGMNEQFF. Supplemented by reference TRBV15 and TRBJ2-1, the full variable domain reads DAMVIQNPRYQVTQFGKPVTLSCSQTLNHNVMYWYQQKSSQAPKLLFHYYDKDFNNEADTPDNFQSRRPNTSFCFLDIRSPGLGDTAMYLCATSRDPAGMNEQFFGPGTRLTVL.